The source of this T cell receptor (beta chain) is a study of T cell responses to AZD1222 COVID-19 vaccine. Notes on the study in general: The study found vaccine-associated CD4 TCRs spanning spike, dominant at 160-218 and 743-854.

This clone appeared a few times. Antigen unknown. TCRdb keeps only in-frame clones here, not all; method: immunoSEQ multiplex PCR. Of 50,000 to 55,000 clones listed, approximately 84% are singletons. There are 15 residues in the CDR3. Germline-derived CDR1 and CDR2 are SGDLS and YYNGEE. V lost 7 bases to trimming and J lost 10 bases, with 24 bases between them. This TCR derives from an adult in good health. The input for sequencing was peripheral blood, taken on day 0 of AZD1222 vaccination. The chain combines TRBV9 with TRBJ2-1, with TRBD2 as a possible D gene (7 bases). The CDR3 DNA is TGTGCCAGCGGGGGCGTGGGCGGGAGAGGTTCGGAGCAGTTCTTC. Translated: CASGGVGGRGSEQFF.